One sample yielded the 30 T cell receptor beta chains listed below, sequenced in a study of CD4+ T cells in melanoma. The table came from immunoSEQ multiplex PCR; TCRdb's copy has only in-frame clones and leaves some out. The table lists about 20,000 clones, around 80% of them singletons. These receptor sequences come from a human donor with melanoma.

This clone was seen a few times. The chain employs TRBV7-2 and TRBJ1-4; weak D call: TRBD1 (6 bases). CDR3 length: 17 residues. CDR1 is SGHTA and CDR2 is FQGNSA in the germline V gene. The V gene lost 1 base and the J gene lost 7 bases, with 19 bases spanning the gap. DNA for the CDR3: TGTGCCAGCAGCTTAGGGTACCTACAGGGAATCCCTGAAAAACTGTTTTTT. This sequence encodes CASSLGYLQGIPEKLFF.

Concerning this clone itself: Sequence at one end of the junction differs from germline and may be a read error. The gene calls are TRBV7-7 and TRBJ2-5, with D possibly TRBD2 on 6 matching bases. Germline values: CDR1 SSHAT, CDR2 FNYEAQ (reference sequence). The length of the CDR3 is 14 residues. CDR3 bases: TGTGCTAGCAGCTTAGCGGAGGGGTACGGGCCCCAGTACTTC. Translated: CASSLAEGYGPQYF.

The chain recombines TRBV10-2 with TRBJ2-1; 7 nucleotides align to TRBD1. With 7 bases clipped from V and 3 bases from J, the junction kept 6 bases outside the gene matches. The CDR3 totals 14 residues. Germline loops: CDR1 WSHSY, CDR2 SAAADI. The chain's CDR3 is CASTGGLIYNEQFF. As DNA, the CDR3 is TGCGCCAGCACAGGGGGTTTGATCTACAATGAGCAGTTCTTC.

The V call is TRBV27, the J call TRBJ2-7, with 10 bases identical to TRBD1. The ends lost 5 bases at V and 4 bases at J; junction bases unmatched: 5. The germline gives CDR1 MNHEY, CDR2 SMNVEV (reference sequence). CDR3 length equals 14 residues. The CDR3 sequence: CASSRQGAKYEQYF. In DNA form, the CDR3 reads TGTGCCAGCAGTCGACAGGGGGCAAAGTACGAGCAGTACTTC.

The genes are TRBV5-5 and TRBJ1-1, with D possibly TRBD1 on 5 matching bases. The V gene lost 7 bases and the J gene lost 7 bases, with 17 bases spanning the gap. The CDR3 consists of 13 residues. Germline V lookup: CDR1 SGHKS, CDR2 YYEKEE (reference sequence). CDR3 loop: CASGQNRWDEAFF. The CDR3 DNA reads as TGTGCCAGCGGCCAGAACAGGTGGGATGAAGCTTTCTTT.

The CDR3: CSAAANTEAFF. CDR3 DNA: TGCAGTGCTGCGGCGAACACTGAAGCTTTCTTT. The V and J genes are TRBV20-1 and TRBJ1-1; D gene ambiguous. Germline V gives CDR1 DFQATT, CDR2 SNEGSKA (reference sequence). The germline V and J ends were trimmed by 5 bases and 1 base, with 5 bases remaining between them. CDR3 length equals 11 residues.

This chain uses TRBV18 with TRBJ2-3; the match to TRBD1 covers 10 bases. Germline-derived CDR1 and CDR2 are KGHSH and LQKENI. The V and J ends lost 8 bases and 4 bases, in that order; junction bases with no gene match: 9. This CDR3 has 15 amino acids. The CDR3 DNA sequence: TGTGCCAGCCGGCCGGGACAGGGGCGTGCAGATACGCAGTATTTT. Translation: CASRPGQGRADTQYF.

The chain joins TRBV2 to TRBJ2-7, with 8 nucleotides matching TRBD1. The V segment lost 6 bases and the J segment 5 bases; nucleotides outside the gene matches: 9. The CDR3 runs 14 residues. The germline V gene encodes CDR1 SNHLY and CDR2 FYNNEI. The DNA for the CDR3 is TGTGCCAGCAGATTTGGGACAGGTTTTAACGAGCAGTACTTC. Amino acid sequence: CASRFGTGFNEQYF.

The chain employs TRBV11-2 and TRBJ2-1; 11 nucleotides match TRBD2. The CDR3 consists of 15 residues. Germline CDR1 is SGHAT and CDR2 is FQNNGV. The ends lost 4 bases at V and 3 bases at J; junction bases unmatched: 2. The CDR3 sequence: CASSSGLAVYNEQFF. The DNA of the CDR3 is TGTGCCAGCAGCTCGGGACTAGCGGTCTACAATGAGCAGTTCTTC.

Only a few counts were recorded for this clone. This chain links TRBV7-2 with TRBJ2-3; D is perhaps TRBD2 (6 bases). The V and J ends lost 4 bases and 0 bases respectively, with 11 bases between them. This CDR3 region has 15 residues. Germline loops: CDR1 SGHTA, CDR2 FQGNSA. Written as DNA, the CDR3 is TGTGCCAGCAGCTCCACTAGCACTAGCACAGATACGCAGTATTTT. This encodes CASSSTSTSTDTQYF. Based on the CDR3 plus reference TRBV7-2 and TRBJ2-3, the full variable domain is GAGVSQSPSNKVTEKGKDVELRCDPISGHTALYWYRQSLGQGLEFLIYFQGNSAPDKSGLPSDRFSAERTGGSVSTLTIQRTQQEDSAVYLCASSSTSTSTDTQYFGPGTRLTVL.

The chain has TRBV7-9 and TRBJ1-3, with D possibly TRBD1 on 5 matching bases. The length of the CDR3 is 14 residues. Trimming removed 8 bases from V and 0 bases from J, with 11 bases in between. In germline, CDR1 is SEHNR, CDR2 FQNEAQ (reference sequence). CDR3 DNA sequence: TGTGCCAGCGGGGACTGGAGCTCTGGAAACACCATATATTTT. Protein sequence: CASGDWSSGNTIYF.

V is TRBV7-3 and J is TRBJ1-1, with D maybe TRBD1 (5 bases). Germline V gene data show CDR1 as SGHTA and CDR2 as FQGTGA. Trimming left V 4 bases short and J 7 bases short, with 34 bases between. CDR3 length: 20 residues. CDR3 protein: CASSSPFSRAEPDGMGEAFF. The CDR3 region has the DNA TGTGCCAGCAGCTCCCCCTTCAGCAGGGCAGAGCCCGACGGGATGGGTGAAGCTTTCTTT.

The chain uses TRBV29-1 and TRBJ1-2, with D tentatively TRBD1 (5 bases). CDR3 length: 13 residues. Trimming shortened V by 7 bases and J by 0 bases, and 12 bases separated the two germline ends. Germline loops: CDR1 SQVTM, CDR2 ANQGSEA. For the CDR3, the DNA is TGCAGCGCCGGGACCAGGTCTAACTATGGCTACACCTTC. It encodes CSAGTRSNYGYTF.

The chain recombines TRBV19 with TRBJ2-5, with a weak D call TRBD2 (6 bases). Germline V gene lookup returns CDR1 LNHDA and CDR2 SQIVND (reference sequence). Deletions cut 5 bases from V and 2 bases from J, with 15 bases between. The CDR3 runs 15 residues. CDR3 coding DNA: TGTGCCAGTAGTGGGGTATCTGCGGGGCAAGAGACCCAGTACTTC. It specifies CASSGVSAGQETQYF.

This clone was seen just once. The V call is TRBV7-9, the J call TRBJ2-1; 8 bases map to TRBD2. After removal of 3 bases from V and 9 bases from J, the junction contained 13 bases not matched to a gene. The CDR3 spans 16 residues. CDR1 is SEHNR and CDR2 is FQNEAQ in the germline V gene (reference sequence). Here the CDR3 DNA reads TGTGCCAGCAGCTTCGTACCGGGACTAGAGGGGGTTGAGCAGTTCTTC. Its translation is CASSFVPGLEGVEQFF.

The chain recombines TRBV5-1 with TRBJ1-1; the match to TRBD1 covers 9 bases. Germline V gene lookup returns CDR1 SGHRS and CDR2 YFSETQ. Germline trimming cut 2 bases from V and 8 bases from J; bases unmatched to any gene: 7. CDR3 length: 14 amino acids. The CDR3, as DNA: TGCGCCAGCAGCTTCGGGGGACAGGGTAGCGAAGCTTTCTTT. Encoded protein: CASSFGGQGSEAFF.

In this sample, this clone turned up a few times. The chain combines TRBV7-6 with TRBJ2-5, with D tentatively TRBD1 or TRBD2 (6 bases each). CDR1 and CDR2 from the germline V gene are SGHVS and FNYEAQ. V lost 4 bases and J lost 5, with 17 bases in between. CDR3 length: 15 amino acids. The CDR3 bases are TGTGCCAGCAGCTCGTTTGGGGGGCGTTGGGAGACCCAGTACTTC. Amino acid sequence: CASSSFGGRWETQYF. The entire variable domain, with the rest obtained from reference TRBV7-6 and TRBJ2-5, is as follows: GAGVSQSPRYKVTKRGQDVALRCDPISGHVSLYWYRQALGQGPEFLTYFNYEAQQDKSGLPNDRFSAERPEGSISTLTIQRTEQRDSAMYRCASSSFGGRWETQYFGPGTRLLVL.

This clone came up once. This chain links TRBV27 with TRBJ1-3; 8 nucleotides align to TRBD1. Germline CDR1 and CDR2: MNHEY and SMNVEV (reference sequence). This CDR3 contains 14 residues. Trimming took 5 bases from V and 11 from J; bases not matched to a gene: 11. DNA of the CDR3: TGTGCCAGCAGTCGGAGGACAGGGAGTATCCCCATATATTTT. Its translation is CASSRRTGSIPIYF.

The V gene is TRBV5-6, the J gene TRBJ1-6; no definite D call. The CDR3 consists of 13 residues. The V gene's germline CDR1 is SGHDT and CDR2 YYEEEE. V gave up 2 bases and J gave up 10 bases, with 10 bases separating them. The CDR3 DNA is TGTGCCAGCAGCTTACTCGTCCGCTCACCCCTCCACTTT. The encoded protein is CASSLLVRSPLHF.

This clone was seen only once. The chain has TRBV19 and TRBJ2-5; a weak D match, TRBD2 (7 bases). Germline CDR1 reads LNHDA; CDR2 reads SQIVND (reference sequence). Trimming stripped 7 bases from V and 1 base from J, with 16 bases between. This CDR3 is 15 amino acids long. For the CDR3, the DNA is TGTGCCAGTAAACGGGGGGCCTTTTTCCAAGAGACCCAGTACTTC. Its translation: CASKRGAFFQETQYF.

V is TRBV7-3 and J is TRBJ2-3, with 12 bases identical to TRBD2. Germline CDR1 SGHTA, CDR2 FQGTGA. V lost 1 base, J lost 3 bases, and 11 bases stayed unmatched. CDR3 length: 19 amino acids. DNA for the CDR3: TGTGCCAGCAGCTTAATGGCTAGCGGGGGGGCGGGAGTGACAGATACGCAGTATTTT. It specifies CASSLMASGGAGVTDTQYF. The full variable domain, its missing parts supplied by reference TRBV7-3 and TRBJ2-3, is GAGVSQTPSNKVTEKGKYVELRCDPISGHTALYWYRQSLGQGPEFLIYFQGTGAADDSGLPNDRFFAVRPEGSVSTLKIQRTERGDSAVYLCASSLMASGGAGVTDTQYFGPGTRLTVL.

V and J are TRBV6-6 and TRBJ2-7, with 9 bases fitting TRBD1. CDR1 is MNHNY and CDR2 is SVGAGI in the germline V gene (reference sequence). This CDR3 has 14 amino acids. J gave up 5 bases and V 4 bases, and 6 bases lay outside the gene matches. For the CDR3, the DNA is TGTGCCAGCAGTTCCCGGGACAGGGCCAACGAGCAGTACTTC. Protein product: CASSSRDRANEQYF.

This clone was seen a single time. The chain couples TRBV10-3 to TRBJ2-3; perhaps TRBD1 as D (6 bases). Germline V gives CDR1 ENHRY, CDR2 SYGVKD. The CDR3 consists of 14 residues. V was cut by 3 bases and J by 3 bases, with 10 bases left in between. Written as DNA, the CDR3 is TGTGCCATCAGTGAAGCCAGGGGAACAGATACGCAGTATTTT. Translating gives CAISEARGTDTQYF.

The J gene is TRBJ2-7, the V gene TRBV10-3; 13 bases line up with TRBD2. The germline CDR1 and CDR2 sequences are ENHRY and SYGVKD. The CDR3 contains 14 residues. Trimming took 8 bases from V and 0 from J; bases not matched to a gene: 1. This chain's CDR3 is CAIGLAGASYEQYF. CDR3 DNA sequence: TGTGCCATCGGACTAGCGGGGGCCTCCTACGAGCAGTACTTC.

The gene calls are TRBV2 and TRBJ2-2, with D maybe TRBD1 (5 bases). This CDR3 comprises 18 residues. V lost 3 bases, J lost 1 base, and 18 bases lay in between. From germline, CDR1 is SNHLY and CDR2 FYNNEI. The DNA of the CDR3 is TGTGCCAGCAGTGAGACGTCCAAGGGGCCGCTGAACACCGGGGAGCTGTTTTTT. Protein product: CASSETSKGPLNTGELFF.

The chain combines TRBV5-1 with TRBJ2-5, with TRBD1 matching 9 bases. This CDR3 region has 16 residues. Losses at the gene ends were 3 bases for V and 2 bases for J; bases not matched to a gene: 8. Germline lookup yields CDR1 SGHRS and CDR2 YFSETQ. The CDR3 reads CASSSTGGGSQETQYF. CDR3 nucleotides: TGCGCCAGCAGCTCGACAGGGGGTGGGTCTCAAGAGACCCAGTACTTC. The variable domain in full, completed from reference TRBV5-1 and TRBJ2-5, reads KAGVTQTPRYLIKTRGQQVTLSCSPISGHRSVSWYQQTPGQGLQFLFEYFSETQRNKGNFPGRFSGRQFSNSRSEMNVSTLELGDSALYLCASSSTGGGSQETQYFGPGTRLLVL.

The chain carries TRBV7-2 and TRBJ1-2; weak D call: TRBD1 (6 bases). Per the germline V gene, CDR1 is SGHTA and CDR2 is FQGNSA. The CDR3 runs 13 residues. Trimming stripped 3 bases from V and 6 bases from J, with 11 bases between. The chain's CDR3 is CASSLWGQNGYTF. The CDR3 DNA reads TGTGCCAGCAGCTTGTGGGGACAAAATGGCTACACCTTC.

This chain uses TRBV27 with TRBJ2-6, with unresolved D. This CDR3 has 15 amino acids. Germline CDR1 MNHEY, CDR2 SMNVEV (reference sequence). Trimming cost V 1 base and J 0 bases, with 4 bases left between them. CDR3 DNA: TGTGCCAGCAGTTTATGGGGCTCTGGGGCCAACGTCCTGACTTTC. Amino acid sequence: CASSLWGSGANVLTF.

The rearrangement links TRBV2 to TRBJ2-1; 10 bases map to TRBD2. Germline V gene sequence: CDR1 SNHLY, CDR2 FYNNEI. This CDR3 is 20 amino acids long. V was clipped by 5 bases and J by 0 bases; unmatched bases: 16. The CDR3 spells CASSTTLGAGGSFSYNEQFF. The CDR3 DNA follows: TGTGCCAGCAGTACTACCCTAGGAGCGGGGGGGAGTTTCTCCTACAATGAGCAGTTCTTC.

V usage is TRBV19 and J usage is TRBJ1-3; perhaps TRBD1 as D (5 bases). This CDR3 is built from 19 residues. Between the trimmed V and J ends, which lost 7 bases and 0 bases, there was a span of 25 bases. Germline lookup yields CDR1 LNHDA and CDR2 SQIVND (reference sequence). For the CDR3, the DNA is TGTGCCAGTACCCCCCGGGGTCAGGGCCCAAGAAGCTCTGGAAACACCATATATTTT. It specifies CASTPRGQGPRSSGNTIYF.